Reported below is one T cell receptor (beta chain). The data were produced by immunoSEQ multiplex PCR, yet TCRdb's version contains in-frame clones alone and is incomplete. The sample holds around 300,000 clones, roughly 89% seen once. Those enrolled, adults aged about 18 to 95 years, came from 25 or so US areas. Participant-reported clinical history was the basis for cohort assignment. The entry originates in a study of blood T cell repertoires in COVID-19. Overall study context: PBMCs, B-cell-depleted T cells, or T cells provided the cDNA or gDNA that made up the material.

The germline V gene has CDR1 MDHEN and CDR2 SYDVKM. The CDR3 is 15 amino acids. V shed 4 bases and J 3 bases; nucleotides not matched to a gene: 8. The sequenced sample consisted of PBMCs or T cells enriched from blood (not recorded which). The sequence derives from a woman younger than 30 with acute COVID-19. The rearrangement links TRBV28 to TRBJ1-2; 7 positions agree with TRBD1. CDR3 DNA: TGTGCCAGCAGTTCTCTAGGGGGCGCCGACTATGGCTACACCTTC. Translated, it gives CASSSLGGADYGYTF.